This entry describes one TCR beta chain. Profiling relied on immunoSEQ multiplex PCR, and the TCRdb table lists in-frame clones only, not all of them. The repertoire includes roughly 120,000 clones, over 65% of them detected once, and approximately 2.1% sits in the top ten. The source of the sample is a study of blood T cell repertoires in COVID-19. Across the study: Samples representing acute and convalescent COVID-19 were sourced from the United States, Italy and Spain.

Sequenced sample: peripheral blood. The receptor's source is a man aged 25-40 years with acute or convalescent COVID-19.

CDR3 sequence reads: CASSLSGTGITGELFF. CDR3 sequence (DNA): TGTGCCAGCAGCTTATCCGGGACAGGGATAACCGGGGAGCTGTTTTTT. The chain couples TRBV7-9 to TRBJ2-2; 9 bases fit TRBD1. V was clipped by 2 bases and J by 5 bases; unmatched bases: 6. Germline V gene sequence: CDR1 SEHNR, CDR2 FQNEAQ (reference sequence). This CDR3 spans 16 amino acids.